Sequencing of this TCR beta chain was carried out in a study of cytomegalovirus exposure and HLA in healthy donors. Looking at the study overall: About 200 million T cells yielded 100 million to 130 million unique TCR beta sequences, as an earlier analysis found. Membership in the Caucasian-associated ancestry cluster was found for around four fifths of 350 to 450 genotyped donors.

It was with 60 Vbeta and 13 Jbeta primers that the PCR ran. Produced via immunoSEQ multiplex PCR; TCRdb's table is partial and in-frame only. The data show tens of thousands of clones, less than 85% seen once. Findings and caveats of the study: What TCR beta sequences reportedly achieved was accurate prediction of HLA-A and HLA-B alleles in most subjects. In a later analysis, CMV-associated beta chains were mostly HLA-associated, it appeared.

About this clone: Its antigen is still unknown. One end of the junction fails to match germline, which may point to a read error.

This receptor was obtained from a male donor in good health and CMV-seronegative. Source material: PBMCs.

The CDR3 region has the DNA TGTGCCTGGAGCGCAAAGGGGCCCCTTCATGGCTACCCCTTC. It encodes CAWSAKGPLHGYPF. The V gene is TRBV30, the J gene TRBJ1-2; D might be TRBD1 (5 bases). CDR3 length: 14 amino acids. Germline-derived CDR1 and CDR2 are GTSNPN and SVGIG (reference sequence).